One sample yielded the 24 T cell receptor beta chains listed below, sequenced in a study of regulatory T cells in long-lasting Graves disease. Time point noted: newly diagnosed GD, antithyroid drugs for less than 3 months. After RNA was extracted from PBMCs, the TCR library was made from it. HTBI primers from iRepertoire and Arm-PCR of CDR3 regions yielded the TCR beta libraries. TCRdb redid the calling of the multiplex PCR reads with MiXCR, one entry per CDR3 protein. The table includes about 450,000 distinct CDR3 sequences, 14% detected once. The sample was also reused in another study, on T cells in Graves' hyperthyroidism and ophthalmopathy.

The input for sequencing was peripheral blood mononuclear cells (PBMCs), taken at new diagnosis, from a patient treated with antithyroid drugs. The receptor source for this set is a woman between 45 and 60 years old with Graves disease.

This clonotype turned up a few times. V gene TRBV6-5 combines with J gene TRBJ1-2; weak D call: TRBD1 (5 bases). Between the trimmed V and J ends, which lost 3 bases and 5 bases, there was a span of 16 bases. The CDR3 runs 15 residues. CDR1 and CDR2 from the germline V gene are MNHEY and SVGAGI. The CDR3 DNA reads as TGTGCCAGCAGTTATGCCCAGGAGGGGAAATATGGCTACACCTTC. It codes for CASSYAQEGKYGYTF.

This clonotype occurred a few times. The chain recombines TRBV7-9 with TRBJ2-6, with a weak D call TRBD2 (5 bases). V lost 6 bases, J lost 2 bases, and 11 bases lay in between. This CDR3 contains 15 residues. Per the germline V gene, CDR1 is SEHNR and CDR2 is FQNEAQ (reference sequence). The CDR3 DNA reads as TGTGCCAGCAGGCAGGCGGGCGCTGGGGCCAACGTCCTGACTTTC. It codes for CASRQAGAGANVLTF.

This clonotype was counted ten times or more. The V call is TRBV3-1, the J call TRBJ1-1; 7 bases map to TRBD1. CDR3 length equals 14 residues. Germline CDR1 LGHDT, CDR2 YNNKEL (reference sequence). V was clipped by 3 bases and J by 2 bases; unmatched bases: 3. CDR3 protein: CASSHDRANTEAFF. The CDR3 region has the DNA TGTGCCAGCAGCCACGACAGGGCCAACACTGAAGCTTTCTTT.

As DNA, the CDR3 is TGCAGCGTTGACTCAGATACGCAGTATTTT. Translated: CSVDSDTQYF. The chain links TRBV29-1 to TRBJ2-3; no definite D call. Trimming pared 3 bases from V and 4 bases from J, leaving 2 bases between. The CDR3 runs to 10 residues. The germline V gene encodes CDR1 SQVTM and CDR2 ANQGSEA.

As for this clonotype: One junction end does not reproduce the germline sequence, and a read error may be involved. The J gene is TRBJ2-1, the V gene TRBV6-5; D not resolved. The CDR3 covers 12 residues. Germline loops: CDR1 MNHEY, CDR2 SVGAGI. The CDR3 loop reads CTSSYDGTEQFF. CDR3 DNA: TGTACCAGCAGTTACGATGGTACTGAGCAGTTCTTC.

This clonotype appeared a few times. The chain uses TRBV7-9 and TRBJ2-3, with D unclear. The length of the CDR3 is 15 residues. Germline CDR1 SEHNR, CDR2 FQNEAQ (reference sequence). V lost 11 bases and J lost 1, with 19 bases in between. CDR3 sequence reads: CASSPWGVGTDTQYF. CDR3 sequence (DNA): TGTGCCTCGTCCCCATGGGGTGTTGGCACAGATACGCAGTATTTT.

The table lists this clonotype with a few counts. The chain couples TRBV19 to TRBJ1-5; 8 nucleotides match TRBD1. V shed 2 bases, J shed 4 bases, and the junction held 7 bases outside the gene matches. Germline V gives CDR1 LNHDA, CDR2 SQIVND (reference sequence). The CDR3 is 16 residues long. DNA for the CDR3: TGTGCCAGTAGTATACAGGGGGCTATGGGAAATCAGCCCCAGCATTTT. Its translation is CASSIQGAMGNQPQHF.

The chain links TRBV7-9 to TRBJ2-2; 9 bases match TRBD2. Trimming took 5 bases from V and 0 from J; bases not matched to a gene: 4. CDR1 SEHNR and CDR2 FQNEAQ come from the germline V gene (reference sequence). CDR3 length equals 16 residues. The CDR3: CASSLTSGSNTGELFF. The CDR3, as DNA: TGTGCCAGCAGCCTGACTAGCGGCTCGAACACCGGGGAGCTGTTTTTT.

In regard to this clonotype: A much larger clone is a single base away; this may be a read error. Here the CDR3 DNA reads TGTGCCAGCAGCTCGGGGACTGGCGGGAGCAGCTCAGATACGCAGTATTTT. Protein: CASSSGTGGSSSDTQYF. The gene calls are TRBV11-3 and TRBJ2-3, with 7 positions matching TRBD2. Germline V lookup: CDR1 SGHNT, CDR2 YENEEA. The ends lost 4 bases at V and 4 bases at J; junction bases unmatched: 14. This CDR3 is built from 17 residues.

Turning to this clonotype: A much larger clone differs by one base, so this may be a read error. This chain uses TRBV3-1 with TRBJ2-7; TRBD2 is a possible D gene (5 bases). There are 16 residues in the CDR3. From germline, CDR1 is LGHDT and CDR2 YNNKEL (reference sequence). CDR3 in amino acids: CASSQEGRVSSNEQYF. CDR3 in DNA: TGTGCCAGCAGCCAAGAAGGGCGGGTCAGCTCCAACGAGCAGTACTTC.

This clonotype was detected many times. This chain joins TRBV28 and TRBJ1-1; 8 bases map to TRBD1. CDR3 size: 15 residues. CDR1 MDHEN and CDR2 SYDVKM come from the germline V gene. V shed 6 bases and J 5 bases; nucleotides not matched to a gene: 11. CDR3 amino acids: CASSPADRARTEAFF. CDR3 nucleotides: TGTGCCAGCAGCCCTGCGGACAGGGCGAGGACTGAAGCTTTCTTT.

This clonotype has ten or more counts. The V call is TRBV14, the J call TRBJ2-7, with D perhaps TRBD1 or TRBD2 (7 bases each). The V end lost 2 bases, the J end lost 2 bases, and 13 bases lay between the germline ends. The CDR3 loop spans 15 amino acids. CDR1 and CDR2 from the germline V gene are SGHDN and FVKESK. CDR3 in amino acids: CASSQYSGGAYEQYF. The DNA for the CDR3 is TGTGCCAGCAGCCAATACTCAGGGGGGGCCTACGAGCAGTACTTC.

This clonotype was seen many times. The CDR3 here is CASSSPGSGTSYNEQFF. The CDR3 DNA reads TGCGCCAGCAGCTCTCCGGGTAGCGGGACCTCCTACAATGAGCAGTTCTTC. This chain uses TRBV5-1 with TRBJ2-1; TRBD2 agrees at 8 bases. The CDR3 is 17 amino acids. CDR1 and CDR2 (germline): SGHRS, YFSETQ. Losses at the gene ends were 3 bases for V and 0 bases for J; bases not matched to a gene: 8.

This clonotype was observed many times. A junction boundary mismatches the germline segment, possibly from a read error. The chain has TRBV5-1 and TRBJ2-5, with 7 bases matching TRBD1. The CDR3 sequence is 16 residues long. CDR1 is SGHRS and CDR2 is YFSETQ in the germline V gene. Here the CDR3 DNA reads TGCGCCAGCAGCTTGGCAGGGGGACAAGGGGAAGAGTCCCAGTACTTC. Amino acid sequence: CASSLAGGQGEESQYF.

This clonotype was seen a handful of times. The chain is built from TRBV5-1 and TRBJ1-4; 8 positions match TRBD1. Unmatched junction bases numbered 9, after V lost 1 base and J lost 10 bases. Looked up from germline, CDR1 is SGHRS and CDR2 is YFSETQ. The CDR3 is made up of 15 amino acids. The CDR3 DNA reads TGCGCCAGCAGCTTGATGACGACAGGGGACGGAAAACTGTTTTTT. Encoded protein: CASSLMTTGDGKLFF.

At least ten counts were recorded for this clonotype. The chain has TRBV5-1 and TRBJ2-1; TRBD2 matches 9 bases. Germline V lookup: CDR1 SGHRS, CDR2 YFSETQ. Trimming at V came to 4 bases and at J to 10 bases, leaving 12 bases not matched to a gene. This CDR3 region has 15 residues. The CDR3 nucleotides are TGCGCCAGCAGCCCCGGGACTAGCACGGGGGGGGAGCAGTTCTTC. Its translation is CASSPGTSTGGEQFF.

J is TRBJ1-6 and V is TRBV12-3 or TRBV12-4, with unresolved D. V shed 5 bases and J shed 2 bases, with 13 bases lying between them. The CDR3 covers 16 residues. The CDR3 sequence: CASSPIPHAYNSPLHF. The CDR3 nucleotides read TGTGCCAGCAGTCCGATACCCCACGCCTATAATTCACCCCTCCACTTT.

This clonotype was found many times. The chain joins TRBV27 to TRBJ2-1, with no clear D. This CDR3 region has 15 residues. CDR1 is MNHEY and CDR2 is SMNVEV in the germline V gene (reference sequence). V was clipped by 5 bases and J by 0 bases, with 11 bases between them. The CDR3 here is CASSTSRSSYNEQFF. The CDR3 nucleotides read TGTGCCAGCAGTACCTCCAGGAGCTCCTACAATGAGCAGTTCTTC.

This clonotype was seen ten or more times. This chain connects TRBV20-1 to TRBJ1-5; D is ambiguous. There are 14 residues in the CDR3. The germline V gene encodes CDR1 DFQATT and CDR2 SNEGSKA (reference sequence). V shed 3 bases and J shed 2 bases, with 11 bases lying between them. In DNA form, the CDR3 reads TGCAGTGCTAGGAGGGTAGCGGGCAATCAGCCCCAGCATTTT. It encodes CSARRVAGNQPQHF.

Comment on this clonotype: A read error may be the cause here, since a much bigger clone is one base away. The rearrangement links TRBV9 to TRBJ2-1, with 7 bases matching TRBD2. The CDR3 spans 17 residues. With V trimmed by 2 bases and J by 1 base, 9 bases remained unmatched. Per the germline V gene, CDR1 is SGDLS and CDR2 is YYNGEE. The CDR3 spells CASSVAGDVWSYNEQFF. CDR3 DNA sequence: TGTGCCAGCAGCGTGGCGGGGGACGTTTGGTCCTACAATGAGCAGTTCTTC.

The chain carries TRBV28 and TRBJ1-5, with D hard to call. V gave up 6 bases and J gave up 9 bases, with 9 bases separating them. CDR3 size: 11 residues. Germline V gene data show CDR1 as MDHEN and CDR2 as SYDVKM. CDR3 sequence: CASRGDRPQHF. The CDR3 coding sequence is TGTGCCAGCAGGGGTGATCGGCCCCAGCATTTT.

This clonotype has at least ten counts. The chain combines TRBV18 with TRBJ2-7, with D uncertain. The V gene's germline CDR1 is KGHSH and CDR2 LQKENI. CDR3 length: 15 amino acids. The V end lost 0 bases, the J end lost 3 bases, and 12 bases lay between the germline ends. CDR3 region: CASSPPSSVGYEQYF. The CDR3 DNA reads as TGTGCCAGCTCACCACCGTCCAGCGTTGGCTACGAGCAGTACTTC.

There are a few counts of this clonotype. J is TRBJ2-4 and V is TRBV28; D unresolved. The CDR3 covers 15 residues. V was shortened by 2 bases and J by 5 bases, with 13 bases between the two germline ends. CDR1 and CDR2 from the germline V gene are MDHEN and SYDVKM. CDR3 sequence reads: CASSLGPELENIQYF. The CDR3 DNA reads TGTGCCAGCAGTTTAGGACCGGAGCTTGAAAACATTCAGTACTTC.

The chain recombines TRBV11-2 with TRBJ2-1, with 7 bases that match TRBD2. This CDR3 comprises 19 residues. Unmatched junction bases numbered 21, after V lost 5 bases and J lost 5 bases. Germline lookup yields CDR1 SGHAT and CDR2 FQNNGV. The CDR3 sequence is CASSLPNGEGHSKDNEQFF. The CDR3 DNA reads as TGTGCCAGCAGCCTACCAAATGGGGAGGGCCATTCGAAAGACAATGAGCAGTTCTTC.